Shown below are 25 T cell receptor beta chains from a single sample sequenced in a study of spatial heterogeneity in lung cancer. Study-level results: It was found that expanded intratumoral alpha and beta TCR counts tracked tumor mutation counts.

Their cognate antigens are unknown. TCRdb passed the 5' RACE reads through MiXCR, listing each CDR3 protein once. The sample contains some 6,500 distinct CDR3 sequences, approximately 15% of which appear only once. Time point noted: sample taken at primary tumor resection. This specimen was lung tumor tissue, taken at surgery. All receptors derive from a male donor with early-stage non-small cell lung cancer.

This clonotype has a count of ten or more. This beta chain lies outside the target of a library built for alpha chains; its clone size means little. The chain carries TRBV18 and TRBJ1-5; TRBD1 is a possible D gene (5 bases). This CDR3 contains 14 residues. Trimming stripped 8 bases from V and 4 bases from J, with 15 bases between. Germline values: CDR1 KGHSH, CDR2 LQKENI. CDR3: CASGEGQGNQPQHF. In DNA, the CDR3 is TGTGCCAGCGGGGAAGGGCAGGGTAATCAGCCCCAGCATTTT.

This clonotype rates as medium-sized. Since it is a stray read in a library aimed at alpha chains, this beta chain has a size that is not meaningful. This chain uses TRBV2 with TRBJ1-1; D remains ambiguous. The CDR3 spans 13 residues. The V gene lost 2 bases and the J gene lost 7 bases, with 11 bases spanning the gap. Germline CDR1 SNHLY, CDR2 FYNNEI. The CDR3, as DNA: TGTGCCAGCAGTGAACTGCGGCTGTTTGAAGCTTTCTTT. This sequence encodes CASSELRLFEAFF.

As to this clonotype: A read error is possible here, since a much larger clone lies one base away. This beta chain represents an off-target read in a library built for alpha chains; its size is of limited meaning. This chain connects TRBV27 to TRBJ2-1, with no clear D. Per germline, CDR1 MNHEY and CDR2 SMNVEV (reference sequence). The CDR3 length is 15 residues. The germline V and J ends were trimmed by 5 bases and 1 base, with 12 bases remaining between them. CDR3 protein: CASSQDGSSYNEQFF. The CDR3 DNA follows: TGTGCCAGCAGTCAGGACGGCTCGTCCTACAATGAGCAGTTCTTC.

In this sample, this clonotype turned up many times. A library made for alpha chains picked up this beta chain off target, so its size means little. The V gene is TRBV14, the J gene TRBJ2-1, with 9 bases fitting TRBD2. CDR1 and CDR2 (germline): SGHDN, FVKESK. The V gene end was trimmed by 1 base and the J gene end by 12 bases; junction bases not matched to a gene: 13. The CDR3 contains 16 residues. The CDR3 spells CASSQVGSGGTLGQFF. The CDR3 region has the DNA TGTGCCAGCAGCCAAGTTGGTAGCGGGGGAACCCTGGGGCAGTTCTTC.

Judged by abundance, this clonotype is medium-sized (0.01 to 0.1%). The library was built for alpha chains, so this beta chain is an off-target read and its size means little. The V gene is TRBV18, the J gene TRBJ2-3, with 7 nucleotides matching TRBD1. V shed 3 bases and J 4 bases; nucleotides not matched to a gene: 7. This CDR3 has 15 amino acids. Germline CDR1 and CDR2: KGHSH and LQKENI. CDR3 DNA sequence: TGTGCCAGCTCACCGTATGGACAGGTCCCAGATACGCAGTATTTT. This translates into CASSPYGQVPDTQYF. Full variable domain (outside the CDR3, taken from reference TRBV18 and TRBJ2-3): NAGVMQNPRHLVRRRGQEARLRCSPMKGHSHVYWYRQLPEEGLKFMVYLQKENIIDESGMPKERFSAEFPKEGPSILRIQQVVRGDSAAYFCASSPYGQVPDTQYFGPGTRLTVL.

This clonotype is judged medium-sized. This beta chain was picked up by a library intended for alpha chains and is off target, so its count carries little meaning. V gene TRBV10-3 combines with J gene TRBJ1-2; no definite D call. Looked up from germline, CDR1 is ENHRY and CDR2 is SYGVKD. V was shortened by 2 bases and J by 4 bases, with 11 bases between the two germline ends. The CDR3 spans 14 residues. CDR3 nucleotide sequence: TGTGCCATCAGTGAGAAGACGGCTTCCTATGGCTACACCTTC. Its protein product is CAISEKTASYGYTF.

By its share, this clonotype is medium-sized. A library prepared for alpha chains yielded this beta chain as an off-target read; its size is of little meaning. This chain links TRBV27 with TRBJ2-5, with 8 bases matching TRBD1. The junction had 13 bases not matched to a gene; V was cut back by 6 bases and J by 7 bases. CDR1 is MNHEY and CDR2 is SMNVEV in the germline V gene (reference sequence). The CDR3 is 15 amino acids. The CDR3 region has the DNA TGTGCCAGCAGCCTTTGGGGACAGGTCGCGGGGACCCAGTACTTC. Its protein is CASSLWGQVAGTQYF.

This clonotype occurred many times. A library made for alpha chains picked up this beta chain off target, so its size means little. The chain carries TRBV7-2 and TRBJ2-3; TRBD2 matches 9 bases. The length of the CDR3 is 16 residues. Germline-derived CDR1 and CDR2 are SGHTA and FQGNSA. The V gene end was trimmed by 3 bases and the J gene end by 3 bases; junction bases not matched to a gene: 7. The CDR3 DNA follows: TGTGCCAGCAGCTTGGTGGGAGGACTAGCGACAGATACGCAGTATTTT. Its protein product is CASSLVGGLATDTQYF.

This clonotype is deemed medium-sized (0.01 to 0.1%). This beta chain is an off-target read within a library intended for alpha chains, so its frequency means little. The chain joins TRBV12-3 or TRBV12-4 to TRBJ1-3, with 8 bases lining up with TRBD1. This CDR3 region has 16 residues. V was clipped by 3 bases and J by 2 bases; unmatched bases: 6. The CDR3 DNA reads TGTGCCAGCAGTTTCGATTTGGGACAGGCTGGAAACACCATATATTTT. It yields the protein CASSFDLGQAGNTIYF.

At least ten counts were recorded for this clonotype. Because this beta chain is a stray read in a library intended to capture alpha chains, its abundance should not be given much weight. The V call is TRBV20-1, the J call TRBJ1-3, with D unresolved. The CDR3 covers 14 residues. Looked up from germline, CDR1 is DFQATT and CDR2 is SNEGSKA (reference sequence). Trimming cost V 3 bases and J 0 bases, with 9 bases left between them. The CDR3 nucleotides read TGCAGTGCTAGTTCGGGGTTCTCTGGAAACACCATATATTTT. Translating it yields CSASSGFSGNTIYF.

This clonotype was found a few times. This beta chain is an unintended read in a library built for alpha chains; its size means little. CDR3 DNA: TGTGCCAGCAGCTTAGGGGCGGGCTACAATGAGCAGTTCTTC. Protein product: CASSLGAGYNEQFF. The chain is built from TRBV7-4 and TRBJ2-1; D may be TRBD2 (5 bases). The V and J ends lost 1 base and 3 bases respectively, with 7 bases between them. CDR3 size: 14 residues. Germline CDR1 is SGHVT and CDR2 is SQSDAQ.

This clonotype was detected ten times or more. As an off-target read in a library built for alpha chains, this beta chain has a frequency of little significance. The chain carries TRBV20-1 and TRBJ2-1; 8 bases fit TRBD2. V was pared by 3 bases and J by 5 bases, with 6 bases of the junction left unmatched. From germline, CDR1 is DFQATT and CDR2 SNEGSKA (reference sequence). The CDR3 has 14 residues. The CDR3 is CSASPPTSDNEQFF. In DNA form, the CDR3 reads TGCAGTGCTAGCCCCCCGACTAGCGACAATGAGCAGTTCTTC.

This clonotype ranks as medium-sized. This beta chain is a stray read from a library made for alpha chains; its abundance is not meaningful. The J gene is TRBJ2-7, the V gene TRBV7-6, with 8 nucleotides matching TRBD2. Trimming at V came to 8 bases and at J to 2 bases, leaving 5 bases not matched to a gene. Germline values: CDR1 SGHVS, CDR2 FNYEAQ. The CDR3 extends over 13 amino acids. DNA for the CDR3: TGTGCCAGCGGCGGGGGGAAAACCTACGAGCAGTACTTC. Translation: CASGGGKTYEQYF. Drawing the rest from reference TRBV7-6 and TRBJ2-7, the complete variable domain is GAGVSQSPRYKVTKRGQDVALRCDPISGHVSLYWYRQALGQGPEFLTYFNYEAQQDKSGLPNDRFSAERPEGSISTLTIQRTEQRDSAMYRCASGGGKTYEQYFGPGTRLTVT.

This clonotype was observed a few times. With the library built for alpha chains, this beta chain is off target and its frequency is not meaningful. The chain uses TRBV18 and TRBJ1-1; D call uncertain. The length of the CDR3 is 15 residues. Germline V gene lookup returns CDR1 KGHSH and CDR2 LQKENI. V was clipped by 3 bases and J by 5 bases, with 16 bases between them. CDR3 sequence reads: CASSPTQGPITEAFF. Here the CDR3 DNA reads TGTGCCAGCTCACCCACCCAAGGTCCGATTACTGAAGCTTTCTTT.

This clonotype was detected ten times or more. Since the library was made to target alpha chains, this beta chain is a stray read and its abundance is not meaningful. The V gene is TRBV20-1, the J gene TRBJ1-2; the D is unclear. Trimming shortened V by 2 bases and J by 5 bases, and 6 bases separated the two germline ends. This CDR3 contains 11 residues. Germline V gives CDR1 DFQATT, CDR2 SNEGSKA (reference sequence). In nucleotides, the CDR3 is TGCAGTGCTAGAAAGACTTATGGCTACACCTTC. Protein product: CSARKTYGYTF.

This clonotype is medium-sized (0.01 to 0.1%) in the sample. The library was designed around alpha chains, so this beta chain is a stray read whose abundance carries little weight. The rearrangement joins TRBV9 to TRBJ1-1, with D maybe TRBD1 (5 bases). With 2 bases removed from V and 5 bases from J, the gap between germline ends came to 22 bases. Germline V CDR1 and CDR2: SGDLS, YYNGEE. The CDR3 is 17 residues long. This CDR3 reads CASSVDSGSRLTTEAFF. DNA for the CDR3: TGTGCCAGCAGCGTCGACAGTGGTAGTAGGTTAACGACTGAAGCTTTCTTT.

Points on this clonotype: This beta chain is an unintended read in a library built for alpha chains; its size means little. J is TRBJ2-2 and V is TRBV29-1, with D hard to call. Germline V gives CDR1 SQVTM, CDR2 ANQGSEA. V was pared by 6 bases and J by 4 bases, with 6 bases between. The CDR3 covers 11 residues. The DNA of the CDR3 is TGCAGCGTGGTGTTCACCGGGGAGCTGTTTTTT. It encodes CSVVFTGELFF.

This clonotype was observed at least ten times. Being off target in a library aimed at alpha chains, this beta chain has a size of little meaning. J is TRBJ1-3 and V is TRBV11-2; D not resolved. V lost 2 bases, J lost 2 bases, and 16 bases lay in between. CDR1 and CDR2 from the germline V gene are SGHAT and FQNNGV. This CDR3 has 17 residues. As DNA, the CDR3 is TGTGCCAGCAGCTTAAGCCCGATAGTTTTCCCTGGAAACACCATATATTTT. Translating gives CASSLSPIVFPGNTIYF.

At least ten counts were recorded for this clonotype. This beta chain is a stray read from a library made for alpha chains; its abundance is not meaningful. The chain has TRBV28 and TRBJ2-7; 7 bases line up with TRBD1. Trimming removed 6 bases from V and 3 bases from J; junction bases left unmatched: 14. The CDR3 has 16 residues. The germline gives CDR1 MDHEN, CDR2 SYDVKM. CDR3 bases: TGTGCCAGCAGCCAAAACAAGTGGGGACAGAACTACGAGCAGTACTTC. Protein: CASSQNKWGQNYEQYF.

As regards this clonotype: This beta chain turned up in a library designed for alpha chains; as an off-target read, its abundance says little. The V gene is TRBV6-2 or TRBV6-3, the J gene TRBJ2-2; D is possibly TRBD1 (6 bases). The CDR3 consists of 14 residues. The germline CDR1 and CDR2 sequences are MNHEY and SVGEGT. The ends were cut back, 4 bases at V and 0 bases at J, with 6 bases in the middle. CDR3 amino acids: CASSWDTNTGELFF. As DNA, the CDR3 is TGTGCCAGCAGTTGGGACACGAACACCGGGGAGCTGTTTTTT.

In its sample, this clonotype is medium-sized. The library was designed around alpha chains, so this beta chain is a stray read whose abundance carries little weight. The CDR3 sequence: CASSLDQETQYF. The CDR3 DNA reads as TGCGCCAGCAGCTTGGACCAAGAGACCCAGTACTTC. The rearrangement joins TRBV5-1 to TRBJ2-5; the D is unclear. The CDR3 loop spans 12 amino acids. Trimming pared 0 bases from V and 0 bases from J, leaving 0 bases between. Germline CDR1 and CDR2: SGHRS and YFSETQ. The variable domain in full, completed from reference TRBV5-1 and TRBJ2-5, reads KAGVTQTPRYLIKTRGQQVTLSCSPISGHRSVSWYQQTPGQGLQFLFEYFSETQRNKGNFPGRFSGRQFSNSRSEMNVSTLELGDSALYLCASSLDQETQYFGPGTRLLVL.

This clonotype occurred many times. This beta chain appears as a stray read in a library generated for alpha chains; its size is not informative. This chain links TRBV10-3 with TRBJ2-3; D might be TRBD1 (6 bases). CDR3 length: 11 residues. Trimming cost V 8 bases and J 14 bases, with 17 bases left between them. The germline V gene encodes CDR1 ENHRY and CDR2 SYGVKD. Here the CDR3 reads CAIQRGNSRYF. DNA of the CDR3: TGTGCCATCCAAAGGGGGAACTCGAGGTATTTT.

Within the sample, this clonotype is medium-sized. The library was designed around alpha chains, so this beta chain is a stray read whose abundance carries little weight. The chain employs TRBV12-3 or TRBV12-4 and TRBJ1-2, with 7 bases that match TRBD1. This CDR3 spans 15 amino acids. The trim removed 5 bases at V and 0 bases at J, leaving 6 bases unmatched. The CDR3 protein is CASSPGRGPNYGYTF. The CDR3 nucleotides read TGTGCCAGCAGTCCGGGTAGGGGGCCTAACTATGGCTACACCTTC.

Sample share makes this clonotype medium-sized. A library made for alpha chains picked up this beta chain off target, so its size means little. The chain uses TRBV12-3 or TRBV12-4 and TRBJ2-7; tentative D call: TRBD1 (6 bases). The CDR3 has 12 residues. V was cut by 6 bases and J by 6 bases, with 12 bases left in between. This chain's CDR3 is CASSRTDVEQYF. The DNA for the CDR3 is TGTGCCAGCAGCAGGACAGACGTCGAGCAGTACTTC.

Worth noting for this clonotype: Relative to the germline gene, one junction end is altered; a read error may explain this. This beta chain turned up in a library designed for alpha chains; as an off-target read, its abundance says little. This rearrangement joins TRBV7-9 to TRBJ2-3, with D perhaps assigned TRBD1 or TRBD2 (6 bases each). The CDR3 has 11 residues. The germline CDR1 and CDR2 sequences are SEHNR and FQNEAQ (reference sequence). The CDR3 reads CASSLDREVHF. CDR3 sequence (DNA): TGTGCCAGCAGCTTAGACAGGGAGGTCCATTTT.